This T cell receptor beta chain comes out of a study of neurological immune-mediated disorders. Broader study findings: No sharing of CDR3 amino acid sequences was observed among expanded clones across subjects, suggesting private repertoires in all groups.

The germline V gene encodes CDR1 SGHVS and CDR2 FQNEAQ. The CDR3 covers 14 residues. Trimming stripped 5 bases from V and 1 base from J, with 8 bases between. The cDNA was generated through 5'RACE incorporating 10-nucleotide random UMIs. TCRdb re-derived calls from the 5' RACE reads in MiXCR, one entry per CDR3 protein. The sample has about 48,000 distinct CDR3 sequences, about 25% seen once; the top ten hold 20% to 25%. This clonotype was seen many times. Antigen: not known. This sequence joins TRBV7-8 and TRBJ2-2; possibly TRBD1 for D (5 bases). The sequencing input was PBMCs. The clonotype originates from a woman in her seventies in good health. The CDR3 DNA follows: TGTGCCAGCAGCCTGACAGTGAACACCGGGGAGCTGTTTTTT. Amino acids: CASSLTVNTGELFF.